Sequencing of this T cell receptor (beta chain) was carried out in a study of naive and memory T cell subsets. Study-wide findings and caveats: TCR transcript changes with activation or differentiation may affect this RNA method.

Amplification of ligated cDNA took four PCR rounds with SP2 and nested alpha and beta constant primers. Reverse transcription of blood and skin TCR RNA was primed at alpha and beta constant regions. TCRdb used MiXCR to reprocess the 5' RACE reads, holding one entry per CDR3 protein. The profile shows tens of thousands of distinct CDR3 sequences, over 15% of them singletons. The CDR3 spans 16 residues. Losses at the gene ends were 6 bases for V and 3 bases for J; bases not matched to a gene: 8. CDR1 is ENHRY and CDR2 is SYGVKD in the germline V gene. This clonotype was seen a single time. Its antigen is not known. An oligonucleotide containing a UMI was ligated to the 3' end of TCR cDNA. RNA was extracted from 2 to 2.5 ml of whole blood of healthy adults. Input was about 1 to 1,100 ng of DNase-treated total RNA without cell sorting.

The chain joins TRBV10-3 to TRBJ2-2; TRBD1 matches at 9 bases. This TCR was recovered from a female donor in good health. The chain's CDR3 is CAIRDARTGDTGELFF. The CDR3 bases are TGTGCCATCAGAGACGCCAGGACAGGGGACACCGGGGAGCTGTTTTTT.